These T cell receptor beta chains were read from a single sample in a study of blood T cell repertoires in COVID-19. Measured with immunoSEQ multiplex PCR; TCRdb has only the in-frame clones, and not every one. The sample lists fewer than 300,000 clones; approximately 83% were seen once. Source material: PBMCs or T cells enriched from blood (not recorded which). The receptor source for this set is a woman aged 25 to 39 who had recovered from COVID-19. Both conserved end residues are part of each CDR3. A D gene is named only where the DNA matches it firmly. Clone size is shown for a subset of rows, as once, few, many or a class of expanded clone.

D	V	J	size	DNA	CDR3
TRBD2	TRBV6-5	TRBJ2-3	once	TGTGCCAGCAGACTGGGAGGGCCGCCAGATACGCAGTATTTT	CASRLGGPPDTQYF
NA	TRBV7-8	TRBJ2-3	NA	TGTGCCAGCAGCTTAGAGGCCCAGGCAGATACGCAGTATTTT	CASSLEAQADTQYF
NA	TRBV7-2	TRBJ1-1	many	TGTGCCAGCACCAAGACATCAGTGAACACTGAAGCTTTCTTT	CASTKTSVNTEAFF
NA	TRBV20-1	TRBJ2-5	NA	TGCAGTGCTAGTATGTCGCGGGAGACCCAGTACTTC	CSASMSRETQYF
NA	TRBV19	TRBJ1-6	NA	TGTGCCAGTACCCCCGCTTGGAGCTCCTATAATTCACCCCTCCACTTT	CASTPAWSSYNSPLHF
NA	TRBV27	TRBJ1-2	once	TGTGCCAGCAGTTTAAAGGGGGTAACCTATGGCTACACCTTC	CASSLKGVTYGYTF
TRBD2	TRBV5-1	TRBJ2-3	NA	TGCGCCAGCAGCTTAGCTACTAGCGGGGGATCAGATACGCAGTATTTT	CASSLATSGGSDTQYF
NA	TRBV29-1	TRBJ2-1	many	TGCAGCGTTGTCCCACCGACCGGCCCAGGTAATGAGCAGTTCTTC	CSVVPPTGPGNEQFF
TRBD1	TRBV18	TRBJ2-7	NA	TGTGCCAGCTCACCAGGGACAGGGGCGGTCGAGCAGTACTTC	CASSPGTGAVEQYF
NA	TRBV6-5	TRBJ1-2	NA	TGTGCCAGCAGTTACCTCCGACAGACCTATGGTGGCTACACCTTC	CASSYLRQTYGGYTF
TRBD2	TRBV28	TRBJ2-1	NA	TGTGCCAGCAGACCTAGCGGGAGTAGAAACAATGAGCAGTTCTTC	CASRPSGSRNNEQFF
TRBD1	TRBV6-5	TRBJ1-6	NA	TGTGCCAGCACAACAGGGGGACCCCTCCACTTT	CASTTGGPLHF
TRBD1	TRBV5-6	TRBJ1-5	NA	TGTGCCAGCAGCTTCGGACAGGGGCATCAGCCCCAGCATTTT	CASSFGQGHQPQHF
TRBD2	TRBV18	TRBJ2-5	NA	TGTGCCAGCTCACGAATAGCGGGCGGAGAGACCCAGTACTTC	CASSRIAGGETQYF
NA	TRBV28	TRBJ1-2	NA	TGTGCCAGCAGTAACTATCAGGGGCTGGGAGGCTACACCTTC	CASSNYQGLGGYTF
TRBD1	TRBV30	TRBJ1-2	once	TGTGCCTGGAGCTCCTGGACAGGGGATGGCTACACCTTC	CAWSSWTGDGYTF
NA	TRBV2	TRBJ1-3	NA	TGTGCCAGCAGTGAATTGGGCAGGGCCCACTCTGGAAACACCATATATTTT	CASSELGRAHSGNTIYF
TRBD1	TRBV19	TRBJ2-7	NA	TGTGCCAGTAGCAGGGACAGCACCTACGAGCAGTACTTC	CASSRDSTYEQYF
NA	TRBV20-1	TRBJ2-1	NA	TGCAGTGCCCAGGGAAATGAGCAGTTCTTC	CSAQGNEQFF
TRBD2	TRBV3-1/TRBV3-2	TRBJ2-7	NA	TGTGCCAGCAGTACTAGCGGGAGGTACGAGCAGTACTTC	CASSTSGRYEQYF
NA	TRBV11-2	TRBJ2-7	NA	TGTGCCAGCAGCTTAGGGCTCCGCTCCTACGAGCAGTACTTC	CASSLGLRSYEQYF
NA	TRBV12-3/TRBV12-4	TRBJ2-1	NA	TGTGCCAGCAGTTTCTTGCTAGTGAATGAGCAGTTCTTC	CASSFLLVNEQFF
TRBD1	TRBV12-3/TRBV12-4	TRBJ1-5	NA	TGTGCCAGCAGTTTACAGGGGGCTCAGCCCCAGCATTTT	CASSLQGAQPQHF
TRBD2	TRBV28	TRBJ2-1	NA	TGTGCCAGCAGTGACTCGCGGGGCGGGAGGGGTATGAATGAGCAGTTCTTC	CASSDSRGGRGMNEQFF
TRBD2	TRBV5-5	TRBJ2-3	NA	TGTGCCAGCAGCTTCGAGGGGAGGGTAGATACGCAGTATTTT	CASSFEGRVDTQYF
NA	TRBV6-1	TRBJ1-4	NA	TGTGCCAGCAGTGAATCAAACGCGAATGAAAAACTGTTTTTT	CASSESNANEKLFF
NA	TRBV5-4	TRBJ1-1	NA	TGTGCCAGCAGCTTGGCCCAGGCTGAAGCTTTCTTT	CASSLAQAEAFF
NA	TRBV2	TRBJ1-2	NA	TGTGCCAGCGGGGAGGGTGAAGGGTATGGCTACACCTTC	CASGEGEGYGYTF
NA	TRBV28	TRBJ2-7	NA	TGTGCCAGCAGCCCGGGGTTATCCTTCTCCTACGAGCAGTACTTC	CASSPGLSFSYEQYF
TRBD1	TRBV7-3	TRBJ1-1	NA	TGTGCCAGCAGCTTAATGGACAGGGGCACTGAAGCTTTCTTT	CASSLMDRGTEAFF
TRBD1	TRBV28	TRBJ2-7	NA	TGTGCCAGCAGTTTATTGGGGACAGGGGCCTGGGCCTACGAGCAGTACTTC	CASSLLGTGAWAYEQYF
TRBD2	TRBV28	TRBJ2-1	NA	TGTGCCAGCAGTTCTCCCGGGACTAGCGGGGTCAATGAGCAGTTCTTC	CASSSPGTSGVNEQFF
NA	TRBV7-2	TRBJ2-7	NA	TGTGCCAGCAGCTCCTTCGAATTTGGTAGCTACGAGCAGTACTTC	CASSSFEFGSYEQYF
NA	TRBV19	TRBJ1-2	NA	TGTGCCAGTAGTATAGGGACAGCCTATGGCTACACCTTC	CASSIGTAYGYTF
TRBD1	TRBV3-1/TRBV3-2	TRBJ1-2	NA	TGTGCCAGCAGCCATAGGGGACAGGGTTGTACCTTC	CASSHRGQGCTF
NA	TRBV2	TRBJ1-2	few	TGTGCCAGCAGGGGCTCGGGGTTCCATGGCTACACCTTC	CASRGSGFHGYTF
NA	TRBV7-7	TRBJ2-6	NA	TGTGCCAGCAGCCCCATTAGTAGCGCGACCGGGGCCAACGTCCTGACTTTC	CASSPISSATGANVLTF
TRBD1	TRBV19	TRBJ2-7	NA	TGTGCCAGTAGTAACCGGGACAGAAGCATTTACGAGCAGTACTTC	CASSNRDRSIYEQYF
TRBD1	TRBV5-6	TRBJ2-6	NA	TGTGCCAGCAGCTTGGTGGGACAGGGGCCCTCTGGGGCCAACGTCCTGACTTTC	CASSLVGQGPSGANVLTF
TRBD1	TRBV28	TRBJ2-5	NA	TGTGCCAGCAGTTTAGCGACAGGGAGACAAGAGACCCAGTACTTC	CASSLATGRQETQYF
TRBD1	TRBV3-1/TRBV3-2	TRBJ1-1	NA	TGTGCCAGCATGGGGACAGGACCCTACACTGAAGCTTTCTTT	CASMGTGPYTEAFF
TRBD2	TRBV5-1	TRBJ2-1	NA	TGCGCCAGCAGCGGGACTAGCGGGAGTTATAGTGAGCAGTTCTTC	CASSGTSGSYSEQFF
NA	TRBV24-1	TRBJ1-1	NA	TGTGCCACCAGTGATTCTGACACTGAAGCTTTCTTT	CATSDSDTEAFF
NA	TRBV5-1	TRBJ2-7	NA	TGCGCCAGCAGCTTGGAGACTGGCTTTAACGAGCAGTACTTC	CASSLETGFNEQYF
TRBD1	TRBV6-1	TRBJ1-4	NA	TGTGCCAGCAGTGCTCGGTACAGGGGCCTTAATGAAAAACTGTTTTTT	CASSARYRGLNEKLFF
NA	TRBV24-1	TRBJ2-2	NA	TGTGCCACCAGTGGGCATCCGGGGACCGGGGAGCTGTTTTTT	CATSGHPGTGELFF
NA	TRBV30	TRBJ2-2	NA	TGTGCCTGGAGTCCACAGCAAACCGGGGAGCTGTTTTTT	CAWSPQQTGELFF
NA	TRBV28	TRBJ1-5	NA	TGTGCCAGCAGTCCCCCAAGGTGGGGAGGTCAGCCCCAGCATTTT	CASSPPRWGGQPQHF
TRBD1	TRBV7-6	TRBJ2-7	NA	TGTGCCAGCAGCTCAGACCGGGACAGGGCCTACGAGCAGTACTTC	CASSSDRDRAYEQYF
NA	TRBV18	TRBJ1-5	NA	TGTGCCAGCTCACAGCTCGGGGGGACTAGCAATCAGCCCCAGCATTTT	CASSQLGGTSNQPQHF
NA	TRBV29-1	TRBJ1-2	NA	TGCAGCGTCCTCCCGGGGGAGAACTATGGCTACACCTTC	CSVLPGENYGYTF
NA	TRBV15	TRBJ1-2	NA	TGTGCCACCAGCAGAGGAGAAGGGGTTGGCTACACCTTC	CATSRGEGVGYTF
TRBD1	TRBV19	TRBJ2-5	NA	TGTGCCAGTAGTGTGGACAGGGAAGAGACCCAGTACTTC	CASSVDREETQYF
NA	TRBV28	TRBJ1-1	NA	TGTGCCAGCAGCCCACTCTGGGCCTCGAACACTGAAGCTTTCTTT	CASSPLWASNTEAFF
NA	TRBV5-8	TRBJ1-1	NA	TGTGCCAGCAGCTCTCGACTTCTCGCCACTGAAGCTTTCTTT	CASSSRLLATEAFF
NA	TRBV6-5	TRBJ2-7	once	TGTGCCAGCAGTTACCAGAGGGAGAGCTCCTACGAGCAGTACTTC	CASSYQRESSYEQYF
NA	TRBV7-9	TRBJ2-1	NA	TGTGCCAGCAGCTTAGAGCCTCCCAGATCAGGGATTGAGCAGTTCTTC	CASSLEPPRSGIEQFF
TRBD2	TRBV5-1	TRBJ2-5	NA	TGCGCCAGCAGCCAAGGAGTTAGCGGGAGGGCCCAAGAGACCCAGTACTTC	CASSQGVSGRAQETQYF